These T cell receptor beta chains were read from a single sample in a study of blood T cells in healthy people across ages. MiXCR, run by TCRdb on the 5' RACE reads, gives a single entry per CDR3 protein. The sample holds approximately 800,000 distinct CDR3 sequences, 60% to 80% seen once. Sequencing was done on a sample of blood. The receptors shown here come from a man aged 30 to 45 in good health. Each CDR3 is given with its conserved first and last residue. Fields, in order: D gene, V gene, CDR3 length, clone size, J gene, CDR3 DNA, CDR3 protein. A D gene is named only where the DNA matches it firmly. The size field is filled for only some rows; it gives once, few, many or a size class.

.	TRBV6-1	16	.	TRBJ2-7	TGTGCCAGCAGTGAATTGGGGACCCCGAGCTCCTACGAGCAGTACTTC	CASSELGTPSSYEQYF
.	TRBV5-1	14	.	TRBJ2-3	TGTGCCAGCAGCTTAGGGGCGGTAACAGATACGCAGTATTTT	CASSLGAVTDTQYF
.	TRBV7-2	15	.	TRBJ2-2	TGTGCCAGCAGCGCCCTGCCGGGGGGCTATCGGGAGCTGTTTTTT	CASSALPGGYRELFF
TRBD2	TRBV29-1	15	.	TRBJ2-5	TGCAGCGTTGAAGAGGGACTAGAAAGCTCCAATGAGCAGTACTTC	CSVEEGLESSNEQYF
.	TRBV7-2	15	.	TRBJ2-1	TGTGCCAGCAGCATACAACGTCAATCGGTCAATGAGCAGTTCTTC	CASSIQRQSVNEQFF
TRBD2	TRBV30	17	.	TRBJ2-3	TGTGCCTGGAGCCGAGGACTAGCGGGGCTGCGCGCAGATACGCAGTATTTT	CAWSRGLAGLRADTQYF
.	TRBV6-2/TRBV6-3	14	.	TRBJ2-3	TGTGCCAGCAGTTATTCCGGGACGGGTAGGTCGCAGTATTTT	CASSYSGTGRSQYF
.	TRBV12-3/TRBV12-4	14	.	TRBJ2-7	TGTGCCAGCAGTTTAACCAACTCTCGGCACGAGCAGTACTTC	CASSLTNSRHEQYF
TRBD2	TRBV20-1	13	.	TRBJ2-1	TGCAGTGCCAAGCGGGGGGGGTACAATGAGCAGTTCTTC	CSAKRGGYNEQFF
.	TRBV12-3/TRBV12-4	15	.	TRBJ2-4	TGTGCCAGCAGGCCTACCGGGGGAACCAAAAACATTCAGTACTTC	CASRPTGGTKNIQYF
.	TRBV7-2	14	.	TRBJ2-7	TGTGCCAGCAGCTTAGGGCGGACTTACTACGAGCAGTACTTC	CASSLGRTYYEQYF
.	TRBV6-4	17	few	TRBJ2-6	TGTGCCAGCAATTACAGGGCTACCCACTCTGGGGCCAACGTCCTGACTTTC	CASNYRATHSGANVLTF
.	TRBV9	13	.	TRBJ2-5	TGTGTCAGCAGCGGCGGACACGAAGAGACCCAGTACTTC	CVSSGGHEETQYF
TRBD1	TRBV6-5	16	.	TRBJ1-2	TGTGCCAGCAGTTACGCGGGACAGAACCAGTACCATGGCTACACCTTC	CASSYAGQNQYHGYTF
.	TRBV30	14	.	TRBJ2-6	TGTGCCTGGGTGATTTCCTCTGGGGCCAACGTCCTGACTTTC	CAWVISSGANVLTF
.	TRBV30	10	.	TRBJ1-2	TGTGCCTCCCGAGAGGGTGGCTACACCTTC	CASREGGYTF
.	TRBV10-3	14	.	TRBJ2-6	TGTGCCATCAGTGATGACGCTGGGGCCAACGTCCTGACTTTC	CAISDDAGANVLTF
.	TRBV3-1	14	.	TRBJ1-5	TGTGCCAGCAGCCAAGCCTCAGGTGATCAGCCCCAGCATTTT	CASSQASGDQPQHF
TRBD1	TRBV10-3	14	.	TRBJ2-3	TGTGCCATCAGTGACCGACAGGGCGGAGATACGCAGTATTTT	CAISDRQGGDTQYF
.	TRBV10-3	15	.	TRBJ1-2	TGTGCCATCAGTGTTGGACAATTAGCTAACTATGGCTACACCTTC	CAISVGQLANYGYTF
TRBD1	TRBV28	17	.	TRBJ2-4	TGTGCCAGCAGCGCCGGGACAGGGGTACTTGCCAAAAACATTCAGTACTTC	CASSAGTGVLAKNIQYF
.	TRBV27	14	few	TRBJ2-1	TGTGCCAGCAGTGCTAGCGGGACAGGTTATGAGCAGTTCTTC	CASSASGTGYEQFF
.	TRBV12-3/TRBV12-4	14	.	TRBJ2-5	TGTGCCAGCCGAAACGCCCAGGCCCAAGAGACCCAGTACTTC	CASRNAQAQETQYF
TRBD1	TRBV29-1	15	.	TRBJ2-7	TGCAGCGCCCTAAGTCCGGACAGGGGCTCCTACGAGCAGTACTTC	CSALSPDRGSYEQYF
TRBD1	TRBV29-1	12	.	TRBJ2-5	TGCAGCGGTGGACAGGGCCAAGAGACCCAGTACTTC	CSGGQGQETQYF
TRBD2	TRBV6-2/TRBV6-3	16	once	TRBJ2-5	TGTGCCAGCATTTCTGGACTAGCGGGGAACCAAGAGACCCAGTACTTC	CASISGLAGNQETQYF
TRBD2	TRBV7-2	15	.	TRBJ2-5	TGTGCCAGCAGCTTGAATAGCGGGTGGGTCGGGACCCAGTACTTC	CASSLNSGWVGTQYF
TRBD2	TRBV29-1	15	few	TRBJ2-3	TGCAGCGTTGCCCGGACTAGCGTTACCACAGATACGCAGTATTTT	CSVARTSVTTDTQYF
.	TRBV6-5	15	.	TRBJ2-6	TGTGCCAGCAGCCCTCGACGCACTGGGGCCAACGTCCTGACTTTC	CASSPRRTGANVLTF
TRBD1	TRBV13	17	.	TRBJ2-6	TGTGCCAGCAGCTCAAAGATGGACAGGGCTGGGGCCAACGTCCTGACTTTC	CASSSKMDRAGANVLTF
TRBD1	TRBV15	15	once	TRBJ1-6	TGTGCCACCAGCTCAAGACAGGGGTATAATTCACCCCTCCACTTT	CATSSRQGYNSPLHF
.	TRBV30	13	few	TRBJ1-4	TGTGCCTGGAGTGTTATGGGTGATGAAAAACTGTTTTTT	CAWSVMGDEKLFF
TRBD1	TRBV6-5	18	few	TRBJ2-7	TGTGCCAGCAGTTCCTCATCCCGCGCAAGGGGGCACTCCTACGAGCAGTACTTC	CASSSSSRARGHSYEQYF
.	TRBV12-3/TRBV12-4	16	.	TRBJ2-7	TGTGCCAGCAGTTTAGCGCTCGGGTTGGGGTCCTACGAGCAGTACTTC	CASSLALGLGSYEQYF
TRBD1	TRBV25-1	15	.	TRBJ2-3	TGTGCCAGCACTGACAGGGCCCTCTACACAGATACGCAGTATTTT	CASTDRALYTDTQYF
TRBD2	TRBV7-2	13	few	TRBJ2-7	TGTGCCAGCAGCTCGGGACTAGCCTACGAGCAGTACTTC	CASSSGLAYEQYF
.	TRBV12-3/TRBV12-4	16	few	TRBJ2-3	TGTGCCAGCAGTTTAGGACAGTCACCGAGGGGAGATACGCAGTATTTT	CASSLGQSPRGDTQYF
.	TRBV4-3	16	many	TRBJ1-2	TGCGCCAGCAGCCAAGACGGCGCCGGGACAAACTATGGCTACACCTTC	CASSQDGAGTNYGYTF
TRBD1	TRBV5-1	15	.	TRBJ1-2	TGCGCCAGCAGCTTGGTCGGGACAGGAACTAATGGCTACACCTTC	CASSLVGTGTNGYTF
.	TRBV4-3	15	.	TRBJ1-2	TGCGCCAGCAGCCAAGGAGGAATCCTTGGTGATGGCTACACCTTC	CASSQGGILGDGYTF
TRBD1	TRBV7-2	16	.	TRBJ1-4	TGTGCCAGCAGCCTATTTGGGAGGGGGCCGAATGAAAAACTGTTTTTT	CASSLFGRGPNEKLFF
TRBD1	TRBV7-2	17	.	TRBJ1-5	TGTGCCAGCAGCGACAGGGCTGTGGGCCTTAGCAATCAGCCCCAGCATTTT	CASSDRAVGLSNQPQHF
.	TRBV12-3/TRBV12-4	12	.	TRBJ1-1	TGTGCCAGCAGTTTATCGGACACTGAAGCTTTCTTT	CASSLSDTEAFF
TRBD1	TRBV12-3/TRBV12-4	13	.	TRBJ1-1	TGTGCCAGCAGCCTCGGACAGGGAAGATGGGCTTTCTTT	CASSLGQGRWAFF
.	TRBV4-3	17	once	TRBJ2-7	TGCGCCAGCAGCCAAGTGGAGTGGGGAGCGGACCCCTACGAGCAGTACTTC	CASSQVEWGADPYEQYF
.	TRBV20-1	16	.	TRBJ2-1	TGCAGTGCTAGGCCCGTGGGGGGGCTGACCTACAATGAGCAGTTCTTC	CSARPVGGLTYNEQFF
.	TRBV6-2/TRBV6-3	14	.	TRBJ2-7	TGTGCCAGCAGTTACGGGGATTCCTACAATGAGCAGTACTTC	CASSYGDSYNEQYF